The 15 T cell receptor beta chains listed next were all sequenced from one sample in a study of blood T cell repertoires in COVID-19. The repertoire was sequenced with immunoSEQ multiplex PCR; TCRdb's copy has only in-frame clones and lacks some. Of 150,000 to 200,000 clones in the sample, 80% to 85% were seen once. Specimen: peripheral blood. The receptors come from a woman in her seventies with COVID-19, enrolled during active disease.

This chain joins TRBV9 and TRBJ1-5, with TRBD1 matching over 7 bases. Trimming removed 2 bases from V and 3 bases from J; junction bases left unmatched: 2. From germline, CDR1 is SGDLS and CDR2 YYNGEE. The CDR3 sequence is 14 residues long. The CDR3 sequence is CASSVDRDNQPQHF. The DNA for the CDR3 is TGTGCCAGCAGCGTCGACAGGGACAATCAGCCCCAGCATTTT.

J is TRBJ2-3 and V is TRBV2, with TRBD2 matching over 11 bases. Looked up from germline, CDR1 is SNHLY and CDR2 is FYNNEI. CDR3 length equals 15 residues. V lost 6 bases to trimming and J lost 2 bases; unmatched junction nucleotides: 4. The CDR3 here is CASRASGGNTDTQYF. The CDR3 region has the DNA TGTGCCAGCAGAGCTAGCGGGGGGAACACAGATACGCAGTATTTT.

V and J are TRBV5-1 and TRBJ2-1, with 16 bases aligning to TRBD2. This CDR3 has 19 residues. CDR1 SGHRS and CDR2 YFSETQ come from the germline V gene. The V segment lost 4 bases and the J segment 7 bases; nucleotides outside the gene matches: 14. Here the CDR3 DNA reads TGCGCCAGCAGCAGGGGACTAGCGGGAGGGGCCTTCAGGTGGAATGAGCAGTTCTTC. This codes for CASSRGLAGGAFRWNEQFF.

The chain links TRBV12-5 to TRBJ2-2, with 9 bases matching TRBD2. V lost 5 bases and J lost 2; bases outside the gene matches: 6. Germline CDR1 LGHNT, CDR2 FRNRAP. The CDR3 extends over 16 amino acids. The CDR3 loop is CASGLWRGGNTGELFF. CDR3 in DNA: TGTGCTAGTGGTCTCTGGCGGGGGGGAAACACCGGGGAGCTGTTTTTT.

The V call is TRBV6-5, the J call TRBJ2-5; 10 positions match TRBD2. This CDR3 is built from 15 residues. Germline V gives CDR1 MNHEY, CDR2 SVGAGI. V lost 7 bases and J lost 5; bases outside the gene matches: 10. The CDR3 DNA reads as TGTGCCAGCATCGAGAGCGGGAGGGCCTCGGAGACCCAGTACTTC. Translated: CASIESGRASETQYF.

This clone was seen a single time. The chain uses TRBV9 and TRBJ2-2; maybe TRBD1 (5 bases). Germline V gene data show CDR1 as SGDLS and CDR2 as YYNGEE. The CDR3 spans 16 residues. With 3 bases removed from V and 2 bases from J, the gap between germline ends came to 14 bases. CDR3 bases: TGTGCCAGCAGCGCCGGACATTCCGTAAACACCGGGGAGCTGTTTTTT. Amino acid sequence: CASSAGHSVNTGELFF.

The chain carries TRBV19 and TRBJ1-2, with 9 bases identical to TRBD1. V shed 7 bases and J 2 bases; nucleotides not matched to a gene: 8. This CDR3 has 15 amino acids. The germline gives CDR1 LNHDA, CDR2 SQIVND (reference sequence). In nucleotides, the CDR3 is TGTGCCAGTAACCGTATACAGGGGGCAAACTATGGCTACACCTTC. It translates to CASNRIQGANYGYTF. The complete variable domain, with remaining parts taken from reference TRBV19 and TRBJ1-2, reads DGGITQSPKYLFRKEGQNVTLSCEQNLNHDAMYWYRQDPGQGLRLIYYSQIVNDFQKGDIAEGYSVSREKKESFPLTVTSAQKNPTAFYLCASNRIQGANYGYTFGSGTRLTVV.

V gene TRBV2 combines with J gene TRBJ1-1, with TRBD1 as a possible D gene (5 bases). Trimming shortened V by 4 bases and J by 0 bases, and 12 bases separated the two germline ends. This CDR3 is 15 amino acids long. Germline loops: CDR1 SNHLY, CDR2 FYNNEI. The CDR3 protein is CASSGSQGMNTEAFF. Written as DNA, the CDR3 is TGTGCCAGCAGTGGATCTCAGGGCATGAACACTGAAGCTTTCTTT.

V is TRBV4-2 and J is TRBJ2-5; perhaps TRBD1 as D (5 bases). The CDR3 is 13 residues long. Trimming left V 4 bases short and J 5 bases short, with 11 bases between. Germline V gene data show CDR1 as LGHNA and CDR2 as YNFKEQ. The CDR3 coding sequence is TGTGCCAGCAGCCTTTTCTCAGGGGAGACCCAGTACTTC. It is translated as CASSLFSGETQYF.

This clone was found a few times. In DNA, the CDR3 is TGTGCCAGCAGCAAGCTGTCGGGACAACCCAACAATGAGCAGTTCTTC. Its protein product is CASSKLSGQPNNEQFF. The V call is TRBV21-1, the J call TRBJ2-1; the table's D call of TRBD1 was not tested on the DNA. TRBV21-1 is marked as a pseudogene. This CDR3 region has 16 residues.

This sequence joins TRBV7-8 and TRBJ1-5; 9 nucleotides line up with TRBD1. The CDR3 sequence is 14 residues long. J lost 7 bases, V lost 5 bases, and 6 bases had no gene match. Germline CDR1 and CDR2: SGHVS and FQNEAQ. The CDR3 loop is CASSVDRGRQPQHF. The CDR3 DNA is TGTGCCAGCAGCGTGGACAGGGGACGCCAGCCCCAGCATTTT.

This chain uses TRBV5-1 with TRBJ2-3, with 7 nucleotides matching TRBD2. V lost 0 bases, J lost 2 bases, and 6 bases stayed unmatched. The CDR3 has 16 residues. The germline V gene has CDR1 SGHRS and CDR2 YFSETQ. The CDR3 coding sequence is TGCGCCAGCAGCTTGGTTCCTAGCGGCATCACAGATACGCAGTATTTT. Translating it yields CASSLVPSGITDTQYF.

This clone was observed a few times. This chain joins TRBV12-3 or TRBV12-4 and TRBJ1-2, with TRBD1 matching 7 bases. The J segment lost 8 bases and the V segment lost 5 bases, leaving 8 bases of the junction unmatched. The CDR3 covers 13 residues. The CDR3 DNA reads TGTGCCAGCAGTCATCCGCCAGGGGGAGGCTACACCTTC. Translating it yields CASSHPPGGGYTF.

V gene TRBV18 combines with J gene TRBJ1-5; D is unclear. This CDR3 spans 13 amino acids. Germline CDR1 reads KGHSH; CDR2 reads LQKENI. The V gene lost 3 bases and the J gene lost 5 bases, with 8 bases spanning the gap. The DNA of the CDR3 is TGTGCCAGCTCACCTTCTCGGTATCAGCCCCAGCATTTT. The encoded protein is CASSPSRYQPQHF.

The genes are TRBV5-5 and TRBJ1-2, with a tentative D call TRBD1 (5 bases). The CDR3 is made up of 15 amino acids. Germline CDR1 reads SGHKS; CDR2 reads YYEKEE (reference sequence). V was shortened by 0 bases and J by 8 bases, with 17 bases between the two germline ends. This CDR3 is CASSLAPQRQNGYTF. The CDR3 DNA follows: TGTGCCAGCAGCTTGGCCCCGCAACGACAGAACGGCTACACCTTC. The full variable domain, in which reference TRBV5-5 and TRBJ1-2 provide the parts outside the CDR3, is DAGVTQSPTHLIKTRGQQVTLRCSPISGHKSVSWYQQVLGQGPQFIFQYYEKEERGRGNFPDRFSARQFPNYSSELNVNALLLGDSALYLCASSLAPQRQNGYTFGSGTRLTVV.